A selection of T cell receptor beta chains follows, all from one sample in a study of blood T cell repertoires in COVID-19. TCRdb's copy holds only in-frame clones and misses some; the assay was immunoSEQ multiplex PCR. The data hold a few hundred thousand clones, with around 89% observed a single time. The material sequenced was PBMCs or T cells enriched from blood (not recorded which). These receptors were collected from a woman between 35 and 50 years old with acute COVID-19. The CDR3 runs from the conserved cysteine through the conserved F or W. Fields, in order: D gene, CDR3 length, clone size, J gene, V gene, CDR3 protein, CDR3 DNA. The D gene is left open where the match is weak. Clone sizes are given selectively: once, few, many, or a class where the clone is expanded.

TRBD2	14	-	TRBJ2-7	TRBV5-4	CASSASSGSDEQYF	TGTGCCAGCAGCGCATCTAGCGGGAGCGACGAGCAGTACTTC
-	11	-	TRBJ1-2	TRBV20-1	CSVPFDYGYTF	TGCAGTGTTCCCTTCGACTATGGCTACACCTTC
-	15	-	TRBJ1-1	TRBV3-1/TRBV3-2	CASSHGPTLNTEAFF	TGTGCCAGCAGCCACGGTCCAACCCTGAACACTGAAGCTTTCTTT
TRBD2	15	-	TRBJ2-3	TRBV27	CASSLSGRAADTQYF	TGTGCCAGCAGTCTTAGCGGGAGGGCGGCAGATACGCAGTATTTT
-	12	-	TRBJ1-5	TRBV19	CASSFTNQPQHF	TGTGCCAGTAGTTTCACTAATCAGCCCCAGCATTTT
TRBD1	14	once	TRBJ1-2	TRBV2	CASRTGTGRYGYTF	TGTGCCAGCAGGACCGGGACAGGGAGATATGGCTACACCTTC
TRBD1	14	-	TRBJ1-6	TRBV19	CASRRGQGNSPLHF	TGTGCCAGTCGCCGAGGACAGGGGAATTCACCCCTCCACTTT
TRBD1	15	-	TRBJ1-2	TRBV4-1	CASSLIQGPQDGYTF	TGCGCCAGCAGCCTCATACAGGGGCCCCAGGATGGCTACACCTTC
TRBD2	12	-	TRBJ2-1	TRBV7-9	CASSLVPGGPFF	TGTGCCAGCAGCTTAGTACCGGGAGGGCCGTTCTTC
TRBD1	17	-	TRBJ2-2	TRBV7-9	CASSFARGYGDTGELFF	TGTGCCAGCAGCTTCGCCAGGGGGTATGGGGACACCGGGGAGCTGTTTTTT
-	15	-	TRBJ2-2	TRBV19	CASSPGSAAAGELFF	TGTGCCAGTAGTCCCGGGTCGGCGGCGGCGGGGGAGCTGTTTTTT
-	14	-	TRBJ1-2	TRBV21-1	CASSPGTDNYGYTF	TGTGCCAGCAGCCCCGGGACAGACAACTATGGCTACACCTTC
-	14	-	TRBJ1-5	TRBV11-3	CASSRGTRGAPQHF	TGTGCCAGCAGCAGAGGGACAAGAGGTGCGCCCCAGCATTTT
TRBD1	13	-	TRBJ2-5	TRBV29-1	CSVEGRQGETQYF	TGCAGCGTTGAAGGACGACAGGGGGAGACCCAGTACTTC
TRBD1	15	-	TRBJ2-2	TRBV6-5	CASSRTGLNTGELFF	TGTGCCAGCAGTCGGACAGGTTTGAACACCGGGGAGCTGTTTTTT
-	14	-	TRBJ1-5	TRBV9	CASSPRQWGQPQHF	TGTGCCAGCAGCCCTCGACAGTGGGGTCAGCCCCAGCATTTT
-	14	-	TRBJ1-1	TRBV20-1	CSASKPQGNTEAFF	TGCAGTGCTAGTAAACCACAGGGGAACACTGAAGCTTTCTTT
-	15	-	TRBJ2-7	TRBV13	CASSSQGKGNNEQYF	TGTGCCAGCAGCTCTCAGGGTAAGGGGAATAACGAGCAGTACTTC
-	15	-	TRBJ2-3	TRBV6-4	CASSDSRKGADTQYF	TGTGCCAGCAGTGACTCAAGGAAGGGGGCAGATACGCAGTATTTT
-	13	-	TRBJ2-7	TRBV9	CASSVSLFNEQYF	TGTGCCAGCAGCGTATCGTTGTTTAACGAGCAGTACTTC
-	14	-	TRBJ1-5	TRBV28	CASSLVQDGQPQHF	TGTGCCAGCAGTTTGGTACAGGATGGTCAGCCCCAGCATTTT
-	16	few	TRBJ2-3	TRBV14	CASSLNSSGLTDTQYF	TGTGCCAGCAGCCTTAACTCAAGTGGGCTCACAGATACGCAGTATTTT
TRBD1	18	-	TRBJ1-6	TRBV5-1	CASSLGDRGLHLGSPLHF	TGCGCCAGCAGCTTGGGGGACAGGGGATTACATCTAGGATCACCCCTCCACTTT
-	15	once	TRBJ1-5	TRBV18	CASSPTGISNQPQHF	TGTGCCAGCTCACCAACAGGGATCAGCAATCAGCCCCAGCATTTT
-	14	-	TRBJ2-7	TRBV5-6	CASSLGATDYEQYF	TGTGCCAGCAGCTTGGGAGCGACGGACTACGAGCAGTACTTC
-	16	-	TRBJ1-3	TRBV10-3	CAISKTGPFSGNTIYF	TGTGCCATCAGTAAAACAGGGCCTTTCTCTGGAAACACCATATATTTT
TRBD2	15	-	TRBJ2-5	TRBV9	CASSVASGLQETQYF	TGTGCCAGCAGCGTAGCTAGCGGTCTCCAAGAGACCCAGTACTTC
-	15	-	TRBJ1-5	TRBV2	CASSEFGLEGKPQHF	TGTGCCAGCAGTGAATTTGGGCTGGAAGGAAAGCCCCAGCATTTT
TRBD1	17	few	TRBJ1-5	TRBV7-2	CASSIEGAASSNQPQHF	TGTGCCAGCAGCATAGAGGGGGCTGCGTCGAGCAATCAGCCCCAGCATTTT
-	13	few	TRBJ2-1	TRBV11-3	CASSLDLSNEQFF	TGTGCCAGCAGCTTAGATCTGAGTAATGAGCAGTTCTTC
-	14	-	TRBJ1-4	TRBV19	CASNTGTSNEKLFF	TGTGCCAGTAACACCGGGACAAGTAATGAAAAACTGTTTTTT
-	11	-	TRBJ2-2	TRBV2	CASEATGELFF	TGTGCCAGCGAAGCCACCGGGGAGCTGTTTTTT
TRBD2	17	few	TRBJ2-2	TRBV19	CASGRGGLAGLTGELFF	TGTGCCAGTGGACGCGGGGGACTAGCGGGGCTCACCGGGGAGCTGTTTTTT
-	12	-	TRBJ2-1	TRBV28	CASRDTHNEQFF	TGTGCCAGCAGAGACACCCACAATGAGCAGTTCTTC
-	14	-	TRBJ2-1	TRBV9	CASSVAGLENEQFF	TGTGCCAGCAGCGTAGCGGGACTGGAGAATGAGCAGTTCTTC
-	15	-	TRBJ2-1	TRBV28	CASSLWQGQPSEQFF	TGTGCCAGCAGTTTATGGCAGGGACAACCATCCGAGCAGTTCTTC
-	13	-	TRBJ1-1	TRBV12-3/TRBV12-4	CASRLSEDTEAFF	TGTGCCAGCCGCCTGTCAGAGGACACTGAAGCTTTCTTT
-	14	-	TRBJ2-1	TRBV20-1	CSASRASSYNEQFF	TGCAGTGCTAGTAGAGCGAGCTCCTACAATGAGCAGTTCTTC
-	12	-	TRBJ2-7	TRBV5-6	CASSLASGEQYF	TGTGCCAGCAGCTTGGCCTCGGGGGAGCAGTACTTC
TRBD1	16	-	TRBJ2-1	TRBV19	CASNRKTGVNYNEQFF	TGTGCCAGTAATAGGAAGACAGGGGTCAACTACAATGAGCAGTTCTTC
-	16	-	TRBJ2-2	TRBV9	CASSSPFSEYTGELFF	TGTGCCAGCAGCTCACCTTTCAGCGAGTACACCGGGGAGCTGTTTTTT
TRBD1	13	-	TRBJ2-4	TRBV12-3/TRBV12-4	CASSRQGANIQYF	TGTGCCAGCAGCCGACAGGGGGCAAACATTCAGTACTTC
-	12	-	TRBJ1-2	TRBV9	CASSPIGGGYTF	TGTGCCAGCAGCCCCATTGGAGGCGGCTACACCTTC
-	14	-	TRBJ2-7	TRBV28	CASSLGNSKYEQYF	TGTGCCAGCAGTTTAGGTAACAGTAAATACGAGCAGTACTTC
-	14	-	TRBJ1-4	TRBV7-9	CASSLGAGGGKLFF	TGTGCCAGCAGCTTAGGGGCCGGAGGCGGAAAACTGTTTTTT
-	16	-	TRBJ2-3	TRBV24-1	CATSDRTDRWWPAQYF	TGTGCCACCAGTGATCGGACAGACAGGTGGTGGCCAGCGCAGTATTTT
TRBD1	21	-	TRBJ2-2	TRBV4-3	CASSQEGTGSTSVANTGELFF	TGCGCCAGCAGCCAAGAAGGGACAGGGTCTACTAGCGTCGCGAACACCGGGGAGCTGTTTTTT
TRBD1	15	-	TRBJ1-3	TRBV28	CASINTGGRGNTIYF	TGTGCCAGCATTAATACAGGGGGGCGAGGAAACACCATATATTTT
TRBD1	13	-	TRBJ1-2	TRBV28	CASSPGGTYGYTF	TGTGCCAGCAGCCCAGGGGGAACCTATGGCTACACCTTC
TRBD1	14	-	TRBJ1-1	TRBV30	CAWRRDRGNTEAFF	TGTGCCTGGAGGCGGGACAGGGGGAACACTGAAGCTTTCTTT
TRBD2	15	-	TRBJ2-3	TRBV7-3	CASRAGTSEVDTQYF	TGTGCCAGCAGGGCCGGGACTAGCGAAGTAGATACGCAGTATTTT
-	14	-	TRBJ1-2	TRBV30	CAWSVGAYNYGYTF	TGTGCCTGGAGTGTAGGGGCATATAACTATGGCTACACCTTC
-	14	-	TRBJ1-5	TRBV30	CAWSVASYNQPQHF	TGTGCCTGGAGTGTAGCCTCTTACAATCAGCCCCAGCATTTT
-	14	-	TRBJ1-4	TRBV6-5	CASTATNQGGKLFF	TGTGCCAGTACAGCGACAAACCAAGGAGGAAAACTGTTTTTT
-	16	-	TRBJ2-1	TRBV7-8	CASSLARTSVYNEQFF	TGTGCCAGCAGCTTAGCTCGGACATCGGTCTACAATGAGCAGTTCTTC